These T cell receptor beta chains were read from a single sample in a study of cytomegalovirus exposure and HLA in healthy donors. Some clones are missing from TCRdb's copy, which holds only in-frame ones; the method was immunoSEQ multiplex PCR. The sample records 140,000 to 150,000 clones, around 75% being singletons. Sequencing was performed on PBMCs. These receptors all come from a woman in her twenties or thirties in good health and CMV-seronegative. CDR3s include the opening cysteine and the closing phenylalanine or tryptophan. D genes are given only for firm matches. Not all rows give a size; the values are once, few, many and, for expanded clones, a class.

d_gene,j_gene,v_gene,abundance,len,CDR3nt,CDR3aa
NA,TRBJ1-3,TRBV19,NA,17,TGTGCCAGTAGTTGGGACGGATCCGGGGGCTCTGGAAACACCATATATTTT,CASSWDGSGGSGNTIYF
NA,TRBJ2-3,TRBV6-1,NA,15,TGTGCCAGCAGTGATAGTCTAGCTAGTACAGATACGCAGTATTTT,CASSDSLASTDTQYF
NA,TRBJ2-3,TRBV7-8,once,16,TGTGCCAGCAGCCGCGACAGGCCGATTAGCACAGATACGCAGTATTTT,CASSRDRPISTDTQYF
NA,TRBJ2-3,TRBV12-1,NA,20,TGTGCCAGCAGCTTTGCGTTGGAAATCACAGGGAAGGTTGACACAGATACGCAGTATTTT,CASSFALEITGKVDTDTQYF
TRBD1,TRBJ1-2,TRBV19,NA,16,TGTGCCAGTAGTACCAGGACGGGACAGGGATACTATGGCTACACCTTC,CASSTRTGQGYYGYTF
NA,TRBJ1-2,TRBV29-1,NA,14,TGCAGCGTCGGTGGGGCAGGCAGTGGCTATGGCTACACCTTC,CSVGGAGSGYGYTF
NA,TRBJ1-5,TRBV11-2,NA,14,TGTGCCAGCAGCTTAGCGGGGGGCACGGGGACCCAGCATTTT,CASSLAGGTGTQHF
TRBD1,TRBJ1-5,TRBV5-1,NA,21,TGCGCCAGCAGCTTGGTTTGGGGGTTGGACAGGGTGGTTTTAGGTTTTCAGCCCCAGCATTTT,CASSLVWGLDRVVLGFQPQHF
TRBD2,TRBJ2-5,TRBV7-8,NA,16,TGTGCCAGCAGCTCCGGACTAGCGGGGGGGCGGGTGACCCAGTACTTC,CASSSGLAGGRVTQYF
TRBD1,TRBJ2-3,TRBV2,NA,14,TGTGCCAGCACCTGGACAGGGACGACAGATACGCAGTATTTT,CASTWTGTTDTQYF
TRBD2,TRBJ2-7,TRBV7-8,NA,16,TGTGCCAGCAGCTTAGGGGTGGCGGGGGGTACCTACGAGCAGTACTTC,CASSLGVAGGTYEQYF
TRBD1,TRBJ1-1,TRBV30,NA,15,TGTGCCTGGATCCTCAAGGGGACAGGGGGCCGCGGAGCTTTCTTT,CAWILKGTGGRGAFF
NA,TRBJ2-7,TRBV28,NA,14,TGTGCCAGCCTGGAACGGGACTCATACTACGAGCAGTACTTC,CASLERDSYYEQYF
TRBD1,TRBJ2-3,TRBV5-1,NA,15,TGCGCCAGCAGCCCCGGGACAGGTGGAGAGGATACGCAGTATTTT,CASSPGTGGEDTQYF
NA,TRBJ2-3,TRBV15,NA,15,TGTGCCACCAGCAGGCTGGGCAGGGGCACAGATACGCAGTATTTT,CATSRLGRGTDTQYF
NA,TRBJ1-2,TRBV5-6,NA,13,TGTGCCAGCAGCTTGGCCGGCGGGGAAGGCTACACCTTC,CASSLAGGEGYTF
NA,TRBJ2-7,TRBV5-1,few,15,TGCGCCAGCAGCTTAGACAGCTACTCCCCGAACGAGCAGTACTTC,CASSLDSYSPNEQYF
TRBD2,TRBJ2-5,TRBV6-1,NA,15,TGTGCCAGCAGTGAACTAGCGGGAGGGCAAGAGACCCAGTACTTC,CASSELAGGQETQYF
NA,TRBJ1-3,TRBV7-2,NA,13,TGTGCCAGCAGCTGGGGCCTTGGAAACACCATATATTTT,CASSWGLGNTIYF
TRBD1,TRBJ2-5,TRBV4-1,NA,15,TGCGCCAGCAGCCAATTAGGGACAGTCCAAGAGACCCAGTACTTC,CASSQLGTVQETQYF
TRBD2,TRBJ2-1,TRBV4-1,NA,19,TGCGCCAGCAGCCAAGTCCTCCCTAGCGGGGGGGCCCAAGGTAATGAGCAGTTCTTC,CASSQVLPSGGAQGNEQFF
TRBD2,TRBJ2-1,TRBV7-3,NA,15,TGTGCCAGCAGCCGGACTAGCGACCCCTACAATGAGCAGTTCTTC,CASSRTSDPYNEQFF
NA,TRBJ1-5,TRBV27,NA,16,TGTGCCAGCAGTTTCCGAGCGACCTTTGAGCATCAGCCCCAGCATTTT,CASSFRATFEHQPQHF
NA,TRBJ1-4,TRBV7-9,NA,15,TGTGCCAGCAGCTTAGAAATGGAGGGAGGTAAAAAACTGTTTTTT,CASSLEMEGGKKLFF
NA,TRBJ2-3,TRBV19,NA,16,TGTGCCAGTAGTTCCCCCCCCGGAGCTAGCACAGATACGCAGTATTTT,CASSSPPGASTDTQYF
NA,TRBJ2-5,TRBV30,few,14,TGTGCCTGGAGCGGATGGGGGCAGCCAGAGACCCAGTACTTC,CAWSGWGQPETQYF
NA,TRBJ1-1,TRBV2,NA,15,TGTGCCAGCCAATTCGCGGCAGCCATGAACACTGAAGCTTTCTTT,CASQFAAAMNTEAFF
NA,TRBJ2-2,TRBV7-8,NA,16,TGTGCCAGCAGCTCGGGACACCTGTCGAACACCGGGGAGCTGTTTTTT,CASSSGHLSNTGELFF
NA,TRBJ1-1,TRBV27,few,14,TGTGCCAGCAGTCCCCTGGCACAGAACACTGAAGCTTTCTTT,CASSPLAQNTEAFF
TRBD1,TRBJ2-7,TRBV5-6,NA,14,TGTGCCAGCAGCTCGACAGGGATCTCCTACGAGCAGTACTTC,CASSSTGISYEQYF
NA,TRBJ2-2,TRBV5-1,NA,14,TGCGCCAGCAGCTTGGAACCGGGCACCGGGGAGCTGTTTTTT,CASSLEPGTGELFF
TRBD1,TRBJ1-5,TRBV19,NA,14,TGTGCCAGTAGAAGACAGGGAGGAGGGCAGCCCCAGCATTTT,CASRRQGGGQPQHF
NA,TRBJ2-7,TRBV5-1,NA,15,TGCGCCAGCAGCCCGGGACAAACCTCGACCTACGAGCAGTACTTC,CASSPGQTSTYEQYF
TRBD2,TRBJ2-7,TRBV7-2,NA,16,TGTGCCAGCAGCTTAGGGACTAGCGGGAGAAGAAACGAGCAGTACTTC,CASSLGTSGRRNEQYF
TRBD1,TRBJ2-7,TRBV5-1,NA,14,TGCGCCAGCAGCCGGACAGGGGGCTGGGACGAGCAGTACTTC,CASSRTGGWDEQYF
NA,TRBJ1-1,TRBV29-1,few,15,TGCAGCGTAAAGGAAAGACAGGTGTGGGACACTGAAGCTTTCTTT,CSVKERQVWDTEAFF
TRBD2,TRBJ2-1,TRBV27,once,19,TGTGCCAGCAGTTTTCCTGGGACTAGCGGGAGGAAATCCTACAATGAGCAGTTCTTC,CASSFPGTSGRKSYNEQFF
NA,TRBJ2-1,TRBV28,NA,17,TGTGCCAGCAGCCCACCCCCTTCCGGCGTGGCAGGGAATGAGCAGTTCTTC,CASSPPPSGVAGNEQFF
NA,TRBJ1-2,TRBV7-2,NA,15,TGTGCCAGCAGCTTAGTGTTCAGGGCTGACTATGGCTACACCTTC,CASSLVFRADYGYTF
NA,TRBJ1-4,TRBV12-5,NA,16,TGTGCTAGTGGTTTGATATCAGGGGCAGGGACGGAAAAACTGTTTTTT,CASGLISGAGTEKLFF
NA,TRBJ1-5,TRBV30,NA,14,TGTGCCTGGAGTGGTTTCAGAAGCAATCAGCCCCAGCATTTT,CAWSGFRSNQPQHF
NA,TRBJ2-7,TRBV14,NA,15,TGTGCCAGCAGCCAAGCACTAGGGAGATCCTACGAGCAGTACTTC,CASSQALGRSYEQYF
TRBD1,TRBJ2-6,TRBV5-1,NA,18,TGCGCCAGCAGCTTGGAAGGGGGCGAGCTTTCTGGGGCCAACGTCCTGACTTTC,CASSLEGGELSGANVLTF
TRBD1,TRBJ1-4,TRBV7-2,NA,14,TGTGCCAGCAGCCCCGACAGGGGCGCTGAAAAACTGTTTTTT,CASSPDRGAEKLFF
TRBD1,TRBJ1-6,TRBV5-1,many,14,TGCGCCAGCAGCTCCATGACAGGGGATTCACCCCTCCACTTT,CASSSMTGDSPLHF